One sample yielded the 26 T cell receptor beta chains listed below, sequenced in a study of blood T cell repertoires in COVID-19. Some clones are missing from TCRdb's copy, which holds only in-frame ones; the method was immunoSEQ multiplex PCR. The sample has 120,000 to 150,000 clones, about four fifths seen once. Sequenced material: peripheral blood. The origin of the receptors is a human donor in a cohort sampled during active COVID-19.

This chain connects TRBV4-2 to TRBJ2-7; D is possibly TRBD2 (6 bases). V was trimmed by 0 bases and J by 5 bases, leaving 8 bases between them. There are 13 residues in the CDR3. Germline V gene lookup returns CDR1 LGHNA and CDR2 YNFKEQ. This CDR3 is CASSQEAGDEQYF. The CDR3 coding sequence is TGTGCCAGCAGCCAAGAAGCGGGTGACGAGCAGTACTTC.

The chain joins TRBV19 to TRBJ2-7; D perhaps matches TRBD1 (5 bases). CDR1 LNHDA and CDR2 SQIVND come from the germline V gene (reference sequence). Trimming took 6 bases from V and 4 from J, leaving 16 bases between them. This CDR3 is 14 amino acids long. The CDR3 DNA sequence: TGTGCCAGTAGCCCCCAAAAGGGGTATTACGAGCAGTACTTC. It codes for CASSPQKGYYEQYF.

This clone was detected only a few times. V is TRBV2 and J is TRBJ1-6, with D tentatively TRBD1 (5 bases). Per the germline V gene, CDR1 is SNHLY and CDR2 is FYNNEI. The CDR3 sequence is 11 residues long. V lost 8 bases to trimming and J lost 10 bases, with 9 bases between them. CDR3 sequence reads: CASLGQSPLHF. CDR3 nucleotides: TGTGCCAGCTTGGGGCAATCACCCCTCCACTTT.

This chain joins TRBV24-1 and TRBJ2-5; 7 nucleotides match TRBD1. Germline V gene data show CDR1 as KGHDR and CDR2 as SFDVKD. After removal of 4 bases from V and 5 bases from J, the junction contained 6 bases not matched to a gene. This CDR3 region has 14 residues. As DNA, the CDR3 is TGTGCCACCAGTGAAAGCAGGGGGTGGGAGACCCAGTACTTC. Amino acid sequence: CATSESRGWETQYF.

V gene TRBV6-4 combines with J gene TRBJ1-5; D is perhaps TRBD1 (6 bases). Germline V gene sequence: CDR1 MRHNA, CDR2 SNTAGT. V lost 8 bases and J lost 6, with 26 bases in between. The CDR3 runs 17 residues. The DNA of the CDR3 is TGTGCCAGCCTTCCGGGAGCTCGGGGGGGCCTAAGTCAGCCCCAGCATTTT. Translated, it gives CASLPGARGGLSQPQHF.

J is TRBJ2-3 and V is TRBV5-6, with D unclear. There are 11 residues in the CDR3. Trimming removed 4 bases from V and 6 bases from J, with 6 bases in between. Germline CDR1 is SGHDT and CDR2 is YYEEEE. CDR3 amino acids: CASSDWDTQYF. CDR3 DNA: TGTGCCAGCAGCGACTGGGATACGCAGTATTTT.

In regard to this clone: The sample holds other DNA sequences that translate to the same CDR3. This chain connects TRBV19 to TRBJ2-2; TRBD1 agrees at 7 bases. The V and J ends lost 9 bases and 0 bases, in that order; junction bases with no gene match: 4. CDR1 LNHDA and CDR2 SQIVND come from the germline V gene (reference sequence). The CDR3 has 14 residues. The CDR3 sequence is CASSGTANTGELFF. The CDR3 nucleotides read TGTGCCAGCTCCGGGACAGCGAACACCGGGGAGCTGTTTTTT.

This rearrangement joins TRBV5-4 to TRBJ1-2; 7 bases match TRBD1. With 3 bases clipped from V and 4 bases from J, the junction kept 15 bases outside the gene matches. The CDR3 has 17 amino acids. The V gene's germline CDR1 is SGHNT and CDR2 YYREEE (reference sequence). The CDR3 DNA is TGTGCCAGCAGCTCAAGCCTAGGACAGGCCGATATCTATGGCTACACCTTC. This gives the protein CASSSSLGQADIYGYTF.

The gene calls are TRBV3-1 (or the pseudogene TRBV3-2) and TRBJ1-5; no reliable D call. V shed 1 base and J shed 4 bases, with 11 bases lying between them. Germline V gives CDR1 LGHDT, CDR2 YNNKEL (reference sequence). The CDR3 sequence is 15 residues long. The CDR3 loop reads CASSQGGNGNQPQHF. As DNA, the CDR3 is TGTGCCAGCAGCCAAGGCGGCAACGGGAATCAGCCCCAGCATTTT.

The V call is TRBV7-9, the J call TRBJ1-2; TRBD1 matches 7 bases. Germline values: CDR1 SEHNR, CDR2 FQNEAQ (reference sequence). With 5 bases clipped from V and 0 bases from J, the junction kept 3 bases outside the gene matches. This CDR3 has 14 amino acids. The CDR3 bases are TGTGCCAGCAGCATAGGGACAGCTAACTATGGCTACACCTTC. This gives the protein CASSIGTANYGYTF.

This clone was detected only a few times. This chain joins TRBV29-1 and TRBJ2-1, with TRBD2 identical over 8 bases. The CDR3 runs 14 residues. The V and J ends lost 5 bases and 5 bases, in that order; junction bases with no gene match: 8. The germline V gene encodes CDR1 SQVTM and CDR2 ANQGSEA. The CDR3 bases are TGCAGCGTTCTGGGCGGGGGGCGACACAATGAGCAGTTCTTC. Residues: CSVLGGGRHNEQFF.

This chain uses TRBV9 with TRBJ1-3; 8 positions match TRBD1. In germline, CDR1 is SGDLS, CDR2 YYNGEE. This CDR3 has 17 amino acids. Trimming removed 1 base from V and 0 bases from J; junction bases left unmatched: 6. This CDR3 reads CASSVRGTGGSGNTIYF. The CDR3 region has the DNA TGTGCCAGCAGCGTACGGGGCACAGGGGGCTCTGGAAACACCATATATTTT.

The chain couples TRBV6-5 to TRBJ2-5, with 10 bases matching TRBD2. CDR1 and CDR2 from the germline V gene are MNHEY and SVGAGI. This CDR3 region has 11 residues. The CDR3 region is CTSGMEETQYF. The CDR3 DNA is TGTACTAGCGGGATGGAAGAGACCCAGTACTTC.

This clone appeared once. This chain connects TRBV30 to TRBJ2-3; the match to TRBD2 covers 8 bases. Germline V CDR1 and CDR2: GTSNPN, SVGIG (reference sequence). J lost 3 bases, V lost 3 bases, and 14 bases had no gene match. This CDR3 region has 17 residues. The CDR3 DNA reads as TGTGCCTGGAGCGTGGGACTAGGGTACCTTTCGACAGATACGCAGTATTTT. As protein: CAWSVGLGYLSTDTQYF.

The chain joins TRBV10-3 to TRBJ1-1; D call uncertain. This CDR3 has 12 amino acids. In germline, CDR1 is ENHRY, CDR2 SYGVKD. V lost 3 bases, J lost 5 bases, and 7 bases lay in between. CDR3: CAISDGETEAFF. In DNA form, the CDR3 reads TGTGCCATCAGTGACGGGGAGACTGAAGCTTTCTTT.

The chain couples TRBV5-4 to TRBJ2-1; the match to TRBD2 covers 10 bases. Germline V gene data show CDR1 as SGHNT and CDR2 as YYREEE (reference sequence). V was clipped by 3 bases and J by 9 bases; unmatched bases: 12. The CDR3 is made up of 16 amino acids. The CDR3 DNA reads as TGTGCCAGCAGCTCAGGAGGAGCGGGGGGGAGTAGTGAGCAGTTCTTC. Translating it yields CASSSGGAGGSSEQFF.

This sequence joins TRBV11-2 and TRBJ2-1, with a weak D call TRBD1 (6 bases). This CDR3 has 16 residues. The ends were cut back, 5 bases at V and 7 bases at J, with 21 bases in the middle. The germline CDR1 and CDR2 sequences are SGHAT and FQNNGV. The CDR3 sequence is CASSPTVLGTGNEQFF. For the CDR3, the DNA is TGTGCCAGCAGCCCCACAGTTTTAGGTACAGGGAATGAGCAGTTCTTC.

The chain combines TRBV5-1 with TRBJ1-6; possible D gene TRBD1, 6 bases. Germline lookup yields CDR1 SGHRS and CDR2 YFSETQ. This CDR3 has 13 amino acids. Trimming removed 7 bases at V and 7 bases at J, with 12 bases between. CDR3 in amino acids: CASHRDQNSPLHF. CDR3 sequence (DNA): TGCGCCAGCCACAGGGATCAAAATTCACCCCTCCACTTT.

This clone was picked up a small number of times. The chain couples TRBV9 to TRBJ2-2; 7 bases match TRBD1. The CDR3 length is 16 residues. Germline V CDR1 and CDR2: SGDLS, YYNGEE. V lost 4 bases, J lost 2 bases, and 8 bases stayed unmatched. CDR3 DNA: TGTGCCAGCAGCCATAGACAGGGAATTAACACCGGGGAGCTGTTTTTT. It specifies CASSHRQGINTGELFF.

The chain couples TRBV4-1 to TRBJ1-5, with 8 bases identical to TRBD1. Germline V gene lookup returns CDR1 MGHRA and CDR2 YSYEKL. This CDR3 is 16 amino acids long. The V segment lost 4 bases and the J segment 4 bases; nucleotides outside the gene matches: 9. CDR3 in DNA: TGCGCCAGCAGCCCAAACCAGGGGGCTCGTAATCAGCCCCAGCATTTT. It translates to CASSPNQGARNQPQHF.

The chain links TRBV6-5 to TRBJ2-7; 11 bases align to TRBD2. The CDR3 runs to 15 residues. Germline CDR1 MNHEY, CDR2 SVGAGI. J lost 1 base, V lost 6 bases, and 5 bases had no gene match. CDR3 amino acids: CASRATSGVSYEQYV. The CDR3 DNA reads TGTGCCAGCAGAGCGACTAGCGGGGTATCCTACGAGCAGTACGTC.

The genes are TRBV10-1 and TRBJ2-1; TRBD2 matches 13 bases. V dropped 6 bases and J dropped 8; count of bases not matched to a gene: 10. This CDR3 has 16 residues. Germline loops: CDR1 WNHNN, CDR2 SYGVQD (reference sequence). The CDR3 nucleotides read TGCGCCAGCAGCCCATCCGGGACTAGCGGGAAAGATGAGCAGTTCTTC. Amino acid sequence: CASSPSGTSGKDEQFF.

This clone was detected once. The chain links TRBV27 to TRBJ1-1; TRBD1 matches at 7 bases. With 8 bases clipped from V and 5 bases from J, the junction kept 5 bases outside the gene matches. Germline-derived CDR1 and CDR2 are MNHEY and SMNVEV (reference sequence). The CDR3 has 12 amino acids. The DNA of the CDR3 is TGTGCCAGCCGGACAGGCGGAACTGAAGCTTTCTTT. Amino acid sequence: CASRTGGTEAFF.

The J gene is TRBJ2-3, the V gene TRBV7-3; 7 positions match TRBD2. Germline V gene lookup returns CDR1 SGHTA and CDR2 FQGTGA. There are 14 residues in the CDR3. The junction had 3 bases not matched to a gene; V was cut back by 2 bases and J by 4 bases. The CDR3 coding sequence is TGTGCCAGCAGCTTAGCGCTAGCGGCAGATACGCAGTATTTT. Translation: CASSLALAADTQYF. The entire variable domain, with the rest obtained from reference TRBV7-3 and TRBJ2-3, is as follows: GAGVSQTPSNKVTEKGKYVELRCDPISGHTALYWYRQSLGQGPEFLIYFQGTGAADDSGLPNDRFFAVRPEGSVSTLKIQRTERGDSAVYLCASSLALAADTQYFGPGTRLTVL.

This chain uses TRBV7-3 with TRBJ2-1, with 7 positions matching TRBD1. V shed 5 bases and J 5 bases; nucleotides not matched to a gene: 6. The CDR3 contains 14 residues. Per the germline V gene, CDR1 is SGHTA and CDR2 is FQGTGA. This CDR3 reads CASSPPTGNNEQFF. DNA for the CDR3: TGTGCCAGCAGCCCTCCGACAGGGAACAATGAGCAGTTCTTC.

The V gene is TRBV10-1, the J gene TRBJ2-7, with D perhaps TRBD2 (7 bases). V was shortened by 3 bases and J by 2 bases, with 14 bases between the two germline ends. In germline, CDR1 is WNHNN, CDR2 SYGVQD (reference sequence). CDR3 size: 15 residues. The CDR3 spells CASSDYREGAYEQYF. The CDR3 DNA reads as TGCGCCAGCAGTGACTATAGGGAGGGGGCCTACGAGCAGTACTTC.